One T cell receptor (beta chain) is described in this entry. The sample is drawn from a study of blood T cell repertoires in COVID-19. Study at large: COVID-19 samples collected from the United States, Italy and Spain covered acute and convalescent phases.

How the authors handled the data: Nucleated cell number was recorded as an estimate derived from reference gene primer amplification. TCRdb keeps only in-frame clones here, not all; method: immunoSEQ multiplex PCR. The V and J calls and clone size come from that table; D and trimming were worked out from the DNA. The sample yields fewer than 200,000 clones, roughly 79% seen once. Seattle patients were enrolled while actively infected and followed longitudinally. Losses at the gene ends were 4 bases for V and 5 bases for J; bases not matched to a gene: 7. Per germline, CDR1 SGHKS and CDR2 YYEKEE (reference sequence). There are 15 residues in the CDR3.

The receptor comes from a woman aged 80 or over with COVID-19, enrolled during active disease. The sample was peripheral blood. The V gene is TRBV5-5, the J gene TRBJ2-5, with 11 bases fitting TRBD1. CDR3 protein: CASSARTGGLETQYF. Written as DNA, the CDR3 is TGTGCCAGCAGCGCCCGGACAGGGGGCTTGGAGACCCAGTACTTC.